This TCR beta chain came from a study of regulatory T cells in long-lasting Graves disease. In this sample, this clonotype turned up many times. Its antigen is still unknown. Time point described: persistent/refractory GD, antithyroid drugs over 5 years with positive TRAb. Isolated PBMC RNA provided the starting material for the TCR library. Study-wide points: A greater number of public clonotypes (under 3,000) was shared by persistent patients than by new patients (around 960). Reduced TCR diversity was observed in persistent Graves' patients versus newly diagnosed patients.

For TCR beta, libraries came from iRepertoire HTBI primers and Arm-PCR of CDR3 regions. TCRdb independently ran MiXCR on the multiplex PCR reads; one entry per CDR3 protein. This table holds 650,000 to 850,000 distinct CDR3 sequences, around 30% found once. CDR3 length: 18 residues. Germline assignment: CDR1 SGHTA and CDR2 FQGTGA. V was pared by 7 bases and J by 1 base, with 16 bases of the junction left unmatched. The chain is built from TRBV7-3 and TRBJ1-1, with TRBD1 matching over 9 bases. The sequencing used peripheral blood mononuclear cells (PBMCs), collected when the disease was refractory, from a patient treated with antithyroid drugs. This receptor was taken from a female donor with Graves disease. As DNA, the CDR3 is TGTGCCAGCATTCTCTTTCCGGGACAGGGAAGTTGGAACACTGAAGCTTTCTTT. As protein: CASILFPGQGSWNTEAFF.